The text below deals with one TCR beta chain. Antigen: not known. The source of the sample is a study of cytomegalovirus exposure and HLA in healthy donors. Using immunoSEQ multiplex PCR, the repertoire was profiled, and TCRdb retains in-frame clones only, with some absent. The sample yields some 220,000 clones, 90% to 95% seen once. Overall study results and limits: For cytomegalovirus status, the classifier reportedly gave diagnoses with high specificity and sensitivity. The study flagged 150 to 200 TCR beta chains as cytomegalovirus-associated.

Donors came from a validation cohort of some 130 subjects, distinct from the first 666-subject cohort. Sequenced input: PBMCs. This receptor was taken from a young woman in good health and CMV-seronegative.

The CDR3 DNA reads as TGTGCCAGCAGCCTGGACAGGGGGCTGACTGAAGCTTTCTTT. The encoded protein is CASSLDRGLTEAFF. The chain has TRBV27 and TRBJ1-1; 11 bases are shared with TRBD1. This CDR3 spans 14 amino acids. V shed 6 bases, J shed 5 bases, and the junction held 5 bases outside the gene matches. The germline V gene encodes CDR1 MNHEY and CDR2 SMNVEV (reference sequence).